This T cell receptor beta chain was observed in a study of PD-1 blockade in classical Hodgkin lymphoma. Time point given: cycle 4 day 1 (C4D1), after more than five weeks of nivolumab. All the patients suffered relapse after autologous stem cell transplantation, and brentuximab vedotin exposure differed. Profiling relied on immunoSEQ multiplex PCR, and the TCRdb table lists in-frame clones only, not all of them. The table records tens of thousands of clones, around 78% of them present only once. In germline, CDR1 is SGHTA, CDR2 FQGTGA. CDR3 length: 13 residues. Trimming left V 1 base short and J 2 bases short, with 3 bases between. This clone turned up a few times.

The TCR was taken from a human donor with classical Hodgkin lymphoma. The chain has TRBV7-3 and TRBJ1-5; no reliable D call. The source was peripheral blood mononuclear cells (PBMCs), collected before the fourth cycle of nivolumab. The DNA of the CDR3 is TGTGCCAGCAGCTTAAGGCGCAATCAGCCCCAGCATTTT. It encodes CASSLRRNQPQHF.